This T cell receptor beta chain was recovered during a study of T-cell memory formation after mild COVID-19. TCRdb analysed the 5' RACE reads with MiXCR anew, one entry per CDR3 protein. The repertoire consists of 190,000 or so distinct CDR3 sequences, with 20% to 25% occurring once and the leading ten covering around 23%. Trimming removed 1 base from V and 4 bases from J, with 7 bases in between. Per germline, CDR1 MNHEY and CDR2 SVGEGT. The CDR3 is 13 residues long. To note about this clonotype: Antigen: not known.

Overall study results and limits: Some clones that responded were present in memory (sampled pre-infection), which suggests cross-reactive memory joined. A second wave expanding day 15 to 37 was CD4+-biased; contracting clones were balanced.

The sequence was obtained from an adult woman who had mild COVID-19 (a few samples of this study predate the infection). Cell type and time point are not known. Sample: PBMCs or a T cell subset sorted from them (not recorded which). The chain carries TRBV6-2 or TRBV6-3 and TRBJ1-2, with no clear D. CDR3 sequence (DNA): TGTGCCAGCAGTTACTTACGGAGCTATGGCTACACCTTC. Its protein is CASSYLRSYGYTF.